Each of the 2 T cell receptor beta chains below was sequenced from the same sample in a study of T cell responses to AZD1222 COVID-19 vaccine. Assay: immunoSEQ multiplex PCR; the TCRdb copy retains only in-frame clones and omits some. The top ten hold approximately 0.64% of the sample, which has 180,000 or so clones, 94% seen once. This specimen consisted of peripheral blood, obtained on day 0 of AZD1222 vaccination. The origin of the receptors is an adult in good health.

The V call is TRBV19, the J call TRBJ1-5, with D possibly being TRBD1 (5 bases). This CDR3 contains 16 residues. Trimming removed 3 bases at V and 5 bases at J, with 17 bases between. The germline V gene has CDR1 LNHDA and CDR2 SQIVND (reference sequence). The CDR3: CASSIYPGKGDQPQHF. The DNA of the CDR3 is TGTGCCAGTAGTATTTATCCAGGGAAGGGAGATCAGCCCCAGCATTTT. The full variable domain, its missing parts supplied by reference TRBV19 and TRBJ1-5, is DGGITQSPKYLFRKEGQNVTLSCEQNLNHDAMYWYRQDPGQGLRLIYYSQIVNDFQKGDIAEGYSVSREKKESFPLTVTSAQKNPTAFYLCASSIYPGKGDQPQHFGDGTRLSIL.

CDR3 amino acids: CASSHDTSGRFEQFF. The CDR3 coding sequence is TGTGCCAGCAGCCATGATACTAGCGGGAGATTTGAGCAGTTCTTC. The V and J genes are TRBV4-2 and TRBJ2-1, with 11 bases aligning to TRBD2. The junction had 7 bases not matched to a gene; V was cut back by 3 bases and J by 9 bases. The CDR3 totals 15 residues. Germline V gene sequence: CDR1 LGHNA, CDR2 YNFKEQ.